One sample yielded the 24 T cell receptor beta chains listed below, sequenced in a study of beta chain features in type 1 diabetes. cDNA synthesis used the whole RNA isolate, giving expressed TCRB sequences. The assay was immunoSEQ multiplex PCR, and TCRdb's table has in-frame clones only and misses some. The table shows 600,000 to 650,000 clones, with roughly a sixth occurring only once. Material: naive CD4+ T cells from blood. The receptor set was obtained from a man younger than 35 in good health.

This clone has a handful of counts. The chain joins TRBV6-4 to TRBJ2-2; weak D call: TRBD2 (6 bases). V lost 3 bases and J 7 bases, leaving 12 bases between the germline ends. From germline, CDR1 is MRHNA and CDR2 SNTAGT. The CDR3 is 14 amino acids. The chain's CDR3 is CASSEEGFGGELFF. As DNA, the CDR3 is TGTGCCAGCAGTGAGGAGGGATTTGGCGGGGAGCTGTTTTTT.

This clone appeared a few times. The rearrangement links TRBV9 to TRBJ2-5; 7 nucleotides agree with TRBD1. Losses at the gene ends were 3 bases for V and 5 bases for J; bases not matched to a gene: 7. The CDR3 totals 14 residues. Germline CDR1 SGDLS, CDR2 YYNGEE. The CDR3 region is CASSGQGVWETQYF. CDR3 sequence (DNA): TGTGCCAGCAGCGGCCAGGGGGTTTGGGAGACCCAGTACTTC.

The chain's CDR3 is CASSYTTGHQETQYF. CDR3 DNA: TGTGCCAGCAGTTACACGACAGGCCACCAAGAGACCCAGTACTTC. The J gene is TRBJ2-5, the V gene TRBV6-5; maybe TRBD1 (6 bases). This CDR3 region has 15 residues. The ends were cut back, 2 bases at V and 0 bases at J, with 10 bases in the middle. CDR1 MNHEY and CDR2 SVGAGI come from the germline V gene.

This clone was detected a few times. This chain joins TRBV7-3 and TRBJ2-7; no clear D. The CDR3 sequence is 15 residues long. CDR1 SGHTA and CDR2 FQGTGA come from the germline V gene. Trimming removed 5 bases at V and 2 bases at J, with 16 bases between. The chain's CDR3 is CASSPRLGGPYEQYF. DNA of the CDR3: TGTGCCAGCAGCCCCCGCCTCGGCGGTCCCTACGAGCAGTACTTC.

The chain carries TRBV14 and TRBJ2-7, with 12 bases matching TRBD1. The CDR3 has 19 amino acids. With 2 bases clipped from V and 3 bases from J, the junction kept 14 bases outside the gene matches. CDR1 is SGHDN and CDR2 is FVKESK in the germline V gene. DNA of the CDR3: TGTGCCAGCAGCCAAAACCCCGGGACAGGGGGCGCATGGATCTACGAGCAGTACTTC. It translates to CASSQNPGTGGAWIYEQYF.

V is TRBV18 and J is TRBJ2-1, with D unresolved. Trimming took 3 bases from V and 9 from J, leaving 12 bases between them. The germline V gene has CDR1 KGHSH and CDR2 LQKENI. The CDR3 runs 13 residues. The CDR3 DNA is TGTGCCAGCTCACCCCCCAGCTCCGGTGAGCAGTTCTTC. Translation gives CASSPPSSGEQFF.

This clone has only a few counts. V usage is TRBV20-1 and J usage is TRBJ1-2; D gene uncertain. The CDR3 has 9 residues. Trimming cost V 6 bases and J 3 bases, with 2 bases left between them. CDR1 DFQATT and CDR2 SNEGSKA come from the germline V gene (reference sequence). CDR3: CSADYGYTF. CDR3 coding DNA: TGCAGTGCGGACTATGGCTACACCTTC.

This CDR3 reads CATSSSLQGANGYTF. The CDR3 DNA reads TGTGCCACCAGCAGTTCCCTACAGGGAGCGAATGGCTACACCTTC. This chain connects TRBV15 to TRBJ1-2; tentative D call: TRBD1 (6 bases). CDR1 and CDR2 from the germline V gene are LNHNV and YYDKDF (reference sequence). The CDR3 consists of 15 residues. Trimming shortened V by 3 bases and J by 6 bases, and 17 bases separated the two germline ends.

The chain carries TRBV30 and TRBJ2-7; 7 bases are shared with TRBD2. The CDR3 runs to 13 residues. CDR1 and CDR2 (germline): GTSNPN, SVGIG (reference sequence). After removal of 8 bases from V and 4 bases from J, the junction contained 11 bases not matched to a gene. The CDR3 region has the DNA TGTGCCGGAAATAATAACGGGGGGTACGAGCAGTACTTC. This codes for CAGNNNGGYEQYF.

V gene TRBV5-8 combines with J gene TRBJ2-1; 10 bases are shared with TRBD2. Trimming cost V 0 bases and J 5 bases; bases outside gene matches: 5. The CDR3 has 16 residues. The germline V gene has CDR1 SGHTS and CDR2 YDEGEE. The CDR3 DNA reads TGTGCCAGCAGCTTGGTGACTAGCGGGTGGCACAATGAGCAGTTCTTC. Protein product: CASSLVTSGWHNEQFF.

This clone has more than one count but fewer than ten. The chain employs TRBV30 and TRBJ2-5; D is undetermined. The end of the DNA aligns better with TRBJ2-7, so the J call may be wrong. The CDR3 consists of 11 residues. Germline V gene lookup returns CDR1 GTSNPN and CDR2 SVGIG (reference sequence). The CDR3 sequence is CAWANKNEQYF. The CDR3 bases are TGTGCCTGGGCTAACAAAAACGAGCAGTACTTC.

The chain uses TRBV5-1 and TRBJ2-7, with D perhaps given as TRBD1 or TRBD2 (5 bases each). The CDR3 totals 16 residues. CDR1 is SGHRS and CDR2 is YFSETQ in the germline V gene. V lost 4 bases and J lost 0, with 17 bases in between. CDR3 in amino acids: CASSPLRAGSSYEQYF. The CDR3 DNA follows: TGCGCCAGCAGCCCACTACGGGCAGGGAGCTCCTACGAGCAGTACTTC.

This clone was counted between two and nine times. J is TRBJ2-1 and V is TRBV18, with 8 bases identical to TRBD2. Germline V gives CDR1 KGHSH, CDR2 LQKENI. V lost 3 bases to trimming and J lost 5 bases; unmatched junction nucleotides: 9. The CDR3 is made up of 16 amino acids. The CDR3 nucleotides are TGTGCCAGCTCACCTGGGGTAGCGGGACGGAACAATGAGCAGTTCTTC. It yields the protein CASSPGVAGRNNEQFF. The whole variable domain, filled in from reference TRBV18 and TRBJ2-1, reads NAGVMQNPRHLVRRRGQEARLRCSPMKGHSHVYWYRQLPEEGLKFMVYLQKENIIDESGMPKERFSAEFPKEGPSILRIQQVVRGDSAAYFCASSPGVAGRNNEQFFGPGTRLTVL.

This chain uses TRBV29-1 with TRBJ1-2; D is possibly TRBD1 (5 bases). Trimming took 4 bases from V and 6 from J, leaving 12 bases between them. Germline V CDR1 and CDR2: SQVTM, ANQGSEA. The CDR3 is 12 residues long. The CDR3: CSVGQGSHGYTF. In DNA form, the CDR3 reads TGCAGCGTTGGGCAGGGAAGTCATGGCTACACCTTC.

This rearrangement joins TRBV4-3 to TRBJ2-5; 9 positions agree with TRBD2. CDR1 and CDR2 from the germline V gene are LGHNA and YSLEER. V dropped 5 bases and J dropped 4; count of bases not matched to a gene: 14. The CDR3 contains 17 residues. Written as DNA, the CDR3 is TGCGCCAGCAGCTCGAAGCACGCGGGAGGGCCGGGAGAGACCCAGTACTTC. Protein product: CASSSKHAGGPGETQYF.

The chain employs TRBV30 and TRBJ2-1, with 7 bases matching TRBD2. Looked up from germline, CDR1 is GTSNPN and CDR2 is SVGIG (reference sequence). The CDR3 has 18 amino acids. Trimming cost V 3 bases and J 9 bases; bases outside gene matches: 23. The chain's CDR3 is CAWRRGPWGGRRRGEQFF. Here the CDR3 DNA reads TGTGCCTGGAGACGAGGCCCTTGGGGGGGACGTCGGCGGGGTGAGCAGTTCTTC.

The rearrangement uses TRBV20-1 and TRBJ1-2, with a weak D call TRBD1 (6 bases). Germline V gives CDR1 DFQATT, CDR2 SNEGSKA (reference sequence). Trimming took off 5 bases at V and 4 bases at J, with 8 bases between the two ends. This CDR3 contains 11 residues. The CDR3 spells CSALDSYGYTF. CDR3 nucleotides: TGCAGTGCTTTGGACAGCTATGGCTACACCTTC.

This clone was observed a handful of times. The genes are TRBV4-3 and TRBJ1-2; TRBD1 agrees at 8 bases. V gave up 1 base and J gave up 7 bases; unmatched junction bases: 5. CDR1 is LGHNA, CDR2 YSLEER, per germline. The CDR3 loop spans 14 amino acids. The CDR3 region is CASSQAQGAIGYTF. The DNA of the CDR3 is TGCGCCAGCAGCCAAGCGCAGGGGGCTATTGGCTACACCTTC.

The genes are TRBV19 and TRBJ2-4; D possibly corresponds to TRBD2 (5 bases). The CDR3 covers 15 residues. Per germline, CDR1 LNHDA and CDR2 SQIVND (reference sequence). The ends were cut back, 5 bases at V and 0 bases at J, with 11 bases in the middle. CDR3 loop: CASSDGRLAKNIQYF. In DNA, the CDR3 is TGTGCCAGTAGTGATGGGAGATTAGCCAAAAACATTCAGTACTTC.

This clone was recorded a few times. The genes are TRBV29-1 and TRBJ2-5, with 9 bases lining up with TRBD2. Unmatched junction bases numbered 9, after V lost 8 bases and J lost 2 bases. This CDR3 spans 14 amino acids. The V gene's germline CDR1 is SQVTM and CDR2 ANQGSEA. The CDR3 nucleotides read TGCAGCTCCGCCCGGACTAGCGAGCAAGAGACCCAGTACTTC. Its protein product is CSSARTSEQETQYF.

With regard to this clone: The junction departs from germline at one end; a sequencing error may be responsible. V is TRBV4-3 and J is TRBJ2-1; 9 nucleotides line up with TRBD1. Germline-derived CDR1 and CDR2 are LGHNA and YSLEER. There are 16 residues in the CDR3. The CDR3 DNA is TGCGCCAGCAGCCACAAGACAGGGGGGTCCTTCAATGAGCAGTTCTTC. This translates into CASSHKTGGSFNEQFF.

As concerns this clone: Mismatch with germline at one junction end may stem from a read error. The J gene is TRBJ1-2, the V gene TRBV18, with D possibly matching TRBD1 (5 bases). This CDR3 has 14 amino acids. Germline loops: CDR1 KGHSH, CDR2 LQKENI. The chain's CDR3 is CATSPTGLGAGYTF. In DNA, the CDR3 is TGTGCCACCTCACCTACAGGTCTGGGAGCTGGCTACACCTTC.

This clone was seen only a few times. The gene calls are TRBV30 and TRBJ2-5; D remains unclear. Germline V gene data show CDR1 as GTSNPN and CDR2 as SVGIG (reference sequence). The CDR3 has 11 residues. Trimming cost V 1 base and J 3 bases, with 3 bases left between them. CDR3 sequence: CAWSAKETQYF. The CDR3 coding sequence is TGTGCCTGGAGTGCGAAAGAGACCCAGTACTTC.

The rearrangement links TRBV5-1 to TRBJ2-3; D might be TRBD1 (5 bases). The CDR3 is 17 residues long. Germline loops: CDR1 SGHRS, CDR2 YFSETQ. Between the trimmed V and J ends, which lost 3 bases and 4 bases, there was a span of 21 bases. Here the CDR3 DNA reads TGCGCCAGCAGCTGGAAACGAGCAGGGATCTTCCCAGATACGCAGTATTTT. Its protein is CASSWKRAGIFPDTQYF.